This TCR beta chain was documented in a study of tumor-infiltrating lymphocytes in primary liver carcinoma (dated 2017 in TCRdb). About the investigation overall: A handful of patients with histopathologically diagnosed primary liver carcinoma underwent surgical resection in China between November 2015 and March 2016. Hepatocellular carcinoma (four) or combined HCC and intrahepatic cholangiocarcinoma (one) was present in the five patients, who were three men and two women aged 30 to 69 years. The tumors of the five patients were staged as T1-T3 N0M0, with maximum diameters ranging from roughly 4 to 10 cm. Roughly 3.5 to 8 million productive TCRbeta reads were obtained per sample, and no significant difference in read depth was found between tissue types. For each liver tumor, the study sampled five regions along with adjacent normal tissue and blood, and applied TCRbeta repertoire sequencing, expression microarrays and whole-exome sequencing. A total of 35 or so specimens from 5 patients went through TCRbeta repertoire sequencing, namely 25 tumor regions, 5 adjacent noncancerous liver tissues and 5 peripheral blood samples. Repertoires from technical replicates were highly reproducible, with mean shared-clone rates about 0.9 and correlation coefficients above 0.98. Results and caveats for the whole study, not just this receptor: Consistent with antigen-driven expansion, pairs of tumor regions showed higher repertoire overlap (mean roughly 36%) than either tumor-adjacent pairs (about 17%) or tumor-blood pairs (around 14%). The study included only a few patients, and the authors note findings should be validated in a larger study. The top 250 clones made up a significantly larger repertoire fraction in tumors than in blood (p = 0.039). Comparison of CD4+ and CD8+ T cell repertoires was precluded by the use of bulk unsorted samples. Only the TCR beta chain was sequenced, which likely underestimates true repertoire diversity because unpaired alpha chains were not captured.

Blood RNA was extracted from unsorted whole blood with TRIzol reagent; germline DNA came from the DNeasy Blood & Tissue kit. Chronic HBV infection was present in the patients, and the patients were treatment-naive at sampling. Before surgery, approximately 4.3 milliliters of peripheral blood were drawn into K2EDTA tubes. The CDR3 goes from the cysteine to the phenylalanine over 15 residues. This entry keeps only the CDR3 DNA: 45 bases, framed from base 1. From a lookup of the germline V gene, CDR1 and CDR2 are SGHAT and FQNNGV. Between the V and J ends, shortened by 6 bases and 0 bases respectively, the junction contains 15 bases. A constant-region primer and ProtoScript II reverse transcriptase were used to reverse-transcribe TCRbeta-specific cDNA from approximately 500 ng total RNA. Construction of the TCRbeta libraries relied on three nested rounds of multiplex PCR, following a slightly modified ARM-PCR procedure. Multiplex TRBV1-TRBV30 forward primers and a Cbeta reverse primer were used in the first two PCR rounds, each of which was run for roughly 9 cycles. A final 25-cycle PCR with Deep VentR polymerase added sample barcodes and Illumina adapters. Before sequencing, amplicons between 200 and 500 bp were purified from gel using a QIAquick gel extraction kit. An Illumina HiSeq 2500 was used to sequence the TCRbeta amplicons with 250-bp paired-end reads. The paper's data handling went like this. To recover full CDR3 sequences, reads were quality-trimmed using Trimmomatic v0.33 and paired reads were then merged using FLASH v1.2.11. V, D and J germline segments were assigned to the rearranged TCRbeta sequences by MiGEC v1.2.1b. Clonotype statistics and Shannon-Wiener diversity indices were computed with VDJtools v1.0.0. Except for diversity analysis, only the 250 most abundant clonotypes of each sample were used in subsequent analyses to reduce sampling bias. Starting from the raw public reads, TCRdb applied fastp trimming at Q25, assembled clones with MiXCR and retained in-frame beta chains. Every distinct CDR3 protein forms one entry, paired with its most common genes and DNA. The V and J calls, along with clone size, are taken from TCRdb and not from the paper's own processing. This sample has about 310,000 distinct CDR3 sequences in its table, and approximately 60% of those were observed once. The top ten hold around 9.5% of the sample.

This clonotype was seen only a few times. Its target antigen remains unknown. The record has no base qualities; no much larger clone is one base away. This TCR came from a man in his forties or fifties with primary liver carcinoma and hepatitis B virus infection. Sequencing was carried out using peripheral blood. The chain couples TRBV11-2 to TRBJ2-7, with no confident D gene call. The CDR3 protein sequence reads: CASSFGPSLSYEQYF. The nucleotide sequence is given as TGTGCCAGCAGTTTTGGACCGTCCCTCTCCTACGAGCAGTACTTC.